The clone carrying this T cell receptor (beta chain) was seen only a few times. Per germline, CDR1 KGHSH and CDR2 LQKENI. The length of the CDR3 is 14 residues. The junction had 7 bases not matched to a gene; V was cut back by 6 bases and J by 3 bases. The data derive from a study of blood T cell repertoires in COVID-19. Background on the study: The United States, Italy and Spain provided the acute and convalescent COVID-19 samples. The cDNA or gDNA used as material had been derived from T cells, B-cell-depleted T cells, or PBMCs.

Sequenced by immunoSEQ multiplex PCR; TCRdb stores in-frame clones only, minus some. The table lists fewer than 50,000 clones, approximately 82% of them singletons. The chain recombines TRBV18 with TRBJ1-2; 7 nucleotides line up with TRBD1. The sequencing sample was made of peripheral blood. This receptor was obtained from a human donor in a cohort sampled during active COVID-19. CDR3 region: CASSPTGDHYGYTF. DNA of the CDR3: TGTGCCAGCTCGCCAACAGGGGACCACTATGGCTACACCTTC. Complete variable domain (other parts from reference TRBV18 and TRBJ1-2): NAGVMQNPRHLVRRRGQEARLRCSPMKGHSHVYWYRQLPEEGLKFMVYLQKENIIDESGMPKERFSAEFPKEGPSILRIQQVVRGDSAAYFCASSPTGDHYGYTFGSGTRLTVV.